The rows below give T cell receptor beta chains drawn from one sample of a study of response to subunit inactivated influenza vaccine. TCRdb reprocessed the RT-PCR reads via MiXCR and lists one record per CDR3 protein. The top ten hold approximately 12% of the sample, which has about 540,000 distinct CDR3 sequences, 12% to 15% seen once. The sample here was PBMCs from blood, taken 12 days after vaccination. These receptor sequences come from a middle-aged man who received an inactivated influenza vaccine. Both conserved end residues are part of each CDR3. A D gene is named only where the DNA matches it firmly. Clone sizes are given selectively: once, few, many, or a class where the clone is expanded.

v_gene: TRBV3-1
j_gene: TRBJ1-2
d_gene: NA
abundance: few
CDR3nt: TGTGCCAGCAGCCAAGAGTCCACAGTCCTTAACTATGGCTACACCTTC
CDR3aa: CASSQESTVLNYGYTF

v_gene: TRBV9
j_gene: TRBJ2-5
d_gene: NA
abundance: few
CDR3nt: TGTGCCAGCAGCGTAGCTACCCGGGGAACAGGGAAACAAGAGACCCAGTACTTC
CDR3aa: CASSVATRGTGKQETQYF

v_gene: TRBV20-1
j_gene: TRBJ2-1
d_gene: NA
abundance: many
CDR3nt: TGCAGTGCTAGAAAGGATAGGAATGAGCAGTTCTTC
CDR3aa: CSARKDRNEQFF

v_gene: TRBV28
j_gene: TRBJ2-7
d_gene: NA
abundance: few
CDR3nt: TGTGCCAGCAGTCCCCCACTGTTACCTTGGGAGCAGTACTTC
CDR3aa: CASSPPLLPWEQYF

v_gene: TRBV7-9
j_gene: TRBJ2-7
d_gene: NA
abundance: NA
CDR3nt: TGTGCCAGCAGCTTTGGGGACTGGCAGTACTTC
CDR3aa: CASSFGDWQYF

v_gene: TRBV15
j_gene: TRBJ2-2
d_gene: NA
abundance: NA
CDR3nt: TGTGCCACCAGCGGAAGCAATACCGGGGAGCTGTTTTTT
CDR3aa: CATSGSNTGELFF

v_gene: TRBV5-1
j_gene: TRBJ2-1
d_gene: TRBD2
abundance: NA
CDR3nt: TGCGCCAGCAGCTCACCGGGACTAGCGGGGGGGCCCACTGAGCAGTTCTTC
CDR3aa: CASSSPGLAGGPTEQFF

v_gene: TRBV7-2
j_gene: TRBJ1-3
d_gene: NA
abundance: few
CDR3nt: TGTGCCAGCAGCTTAGCACAGGGAGGAAACACCATATATTTT
CDR3aa: CASSLAQGGNTIYF

v_gene: TRBV10-3
j_gene: TRBJ2-3
d_gene: TRBD2
abundance: NA
CDR3nt: TGTGCCACCGCGACTAGCGGGGGCACTAGCACAGATACGCAGTATTTT
CDR3aa: CATATSGGTSTDTQYF

v_gene: TRBV4-3
j_gene: TRBJ2-1
d_gene: TRBD2
abundance: NA
CDR3nt: TGCGCCAGCAGCCTTAATCGGATAGCGGGAGGGCTCGATGAGCAGTTCTTC
CDR3aa: CASSLNRIAGGLDEQFF

v_gene: TRBV20-1
j_gene: TRBJ2-5
d_gene: NA
abundance: few
CDR3nt: TGCAGTGCTAGGGCGGGATCGCAAGAGACCCAGTACTTC
CDR3aa: CSARAGSQETQYF

v_gene: TRBV5-1
j_gene: TRBJ1-1
d_gene: NA
abundance: few
CDR3nt: TGCGCCAGCAGCTTGGGACAGGTTTACACTGAAGCTTTCTTT
CDR3aa: CASSLGQVYTEAFF

v_gene: TRBV24-1
j_gene: TRBJ2-7
d_gene: NA
abundance: NA
CDR3nt: TGTGCCACCAGTGATGAGAATACATACGAGCAGTACTTC
CDR3aa: CATSDENTYEQYF

v_gene: TRBV29-1
j_gene: TRBJ1-4
d_gene: NA
abundance: many
CDR3nt: TGCAGCGCCGGGGACAACTTTAATGAAAAACTGTTTTTT
CDR3aa: CSAGDNFNEKLFF

v_gene: TRBV6-2/TRBV6-3
j_gene: TRBJ1-1
d_gene: TRBD1
abundance: few
CDR3nt: TGTGCCAGCAGTCGCAACTTTGACAGGGTCCCTGAAGCTTTCTTT
CDR3aa: CASSRNFDRVPEAFF

v_gene: TRBV20-1
j_gene: TRBJ2-6
d_gene: NA
abundance: NA
CDR3nt: TGCAGTGCTAGAGTTCCCGGGGGCTCTGGGGCCAACGTCCTGACTTTC
CDR3aa: CSARVPGGSGANVLTF

v_gene: TRBV7-3
j_gene: TRBJ1-2
d_gene: NA
abundance: NA
CDR3nt: TGTGCCAGCAGCTTAACGGTTCGGGACGACGGCTATGGCTACACCTTC
CDR3aa: CASSLTVRDDGYGYTF

v_gene: TRBV5-1
j_gene: TRBJ2-3
d_gene: TRBD2
abundance: few
CDR3nt: TGCGCCAGCAGCTTGGCGGGGGGGCTACGTACAGATACGCAGTATTTT
CDR3aa: CASSLAGGLRTDTQYF

v_gene: TRBV4-1
j_gene: TRBJ2-2
d_gene: NA
abundance: NA
CDR3nt: TGCGCCAGCAGCGAAGAGGGGTGGATGATCACCGGGGAGCTGTTTTTT
CDR3aa: CASSEEGWMITGELFF

v_gene: TRBV30
j_gene: TRBJ2-1
d_gene: NA
abundance: NA
CDR3nt: TGTGCCTGGAGTAATTGGGGAGAGCAGTTCTTC
CDR3aa: CAWSNWGEQFF

v_gene: TRBV20-1
j_gene: TRBJ1-5
d_gene: NA
abundance: few
CDR3nt: TGCAGTGCTAGACCCCCGACAGCACCCAATCAGCCCCAGCATTTT
CDR3aa: CSARPPTAPNQPQHF

v_gene: TRBV4-2
j_gene: TRBJ2-2
d_gene: NA
abundance: NA
CDR3nt: TGTGCCAGCAGCCAAGAGCCGGGATCCGCGAACACCGGGGAGCTGTTTTTT
CDR3aa: CASSQEPGSANTGELFF

v_gene: TRBV12-3/TRBV12-4
j_gene: TRBJ2-3
d_gene: NA
abundance: NA
CDR3nt: TGTGCCAGCACACAACTCACAGATACGCAGTATTTT
CDR3aa: CASTQLTDTQYF

v_gene: TRBV27
j_gene: TRBJ2-3
d_gene: NA
abundance: NA
CDR3nt: TGTGCCAGCAGTTTAGCCGTTAACACCGATACGCAGTATTTT
CDR3aa: CASSLAVNTDTQYF

v_gene: TRBV6-5
j_gene: TRBJ1-6
d_gene: TRBD1
abundance: NA
CDR3nt: TGTGCCACCTCAGGGGGTAATTCACCCCTCCACTTT
CDR3aa: CATSGGNSPLHF

v_gene: TRBV12-3/TRBV12-4
j_gene: TRBJ1-4
d_gene: NA
abundance: NA
CDR3nt: TGTGCCAGCAGTTTATTTAGCATTAATGAAAAACTGTTTTTT
CDR3aa: CASSLFSINEKLFF

v_gene: TRBV5-1
j_gene: TRBJ1-2
d_gene: NA
abundance: NA
CDR3nt: TGCGCCAGCAGCTTGAGGGAGGCCTATGGCTACACCTTC
CDR3aa: CASSLREAYGYTF

v_gene: TRBV29-1
j_gene: TRBJ2-1
d_gene: TRBD2
abundance: few
CDR3nt: TGCAGCGTCGCCGAGGGACTAGCGAACTACAATGAGCAGTTCTTC
CDR3aa: CSVAEGLANYNEQFF

v_gene: TRBV9
j_gene: TRBJ2-7
d_gene: NA
abundance: many
CDR3nt: TGTGCCAGCAGCGTAGCGGGAGCCCCCCTAAAGCAGTACTTC
CDR3aa: CASSVAGAPLKQYF

v_gene: TRBV7-2
j_gene: TRBJ2-3
d_gene: NA
abundance: NA
CDR3nt: TGTGCCAGCAGCTTAGCGCCCGTAGGGGCTAGCACAGATACGCAGTATTTT
CDR3aa: CASSLAPVGASTDTQYF

v_gene: TRBV11-2
j_gene: TRBJ2-1
d_gene: NA
abundance: NA
CDR3nt: TGTGCCAGCAGCTCCGCCCAGGGGTCCACCTACAATGAGCAGTTCTTC
CDR3aa: CASSSAQGSTYNEQFF

v_gene: TRBV20-1
j_gene: TRBJ2-7
d_gene: TRBD2
abundance: NA
CDR3nt: TGCAGTGCCCCTGGGAGACTAGCGGGAGGGCCGGTTTACGAGCAGTACTTC
CDR3aa: CSAPGRLAGGPVYEQYF

v_gene: TRBV4-3
j_gene: TRBJ1-5
d_gene: TRBD1
abundance: many
CDR3nt: TGCGCCAGCAGCCAAAACAGGGGCTTACAGCCCCAGCATTTT
CDR3aa: CASSQNRGLQPQHF

v_gene: TRBV6-2/TRBV6-3
j_gene: TRBJ1-2
d_gene: NA
abundance: NA
CDR3nt: TGTGCCAGCAGTTCTTATGGACAGACCGGTAACTATGGCTACACCTTC
CDR3aa: CASSSYGQTGNYGYTF

v_gene: TRBV6-2/TRBV6-3
j_gene: TRBJ2-1
d_gene: NA
abundance: few
CDR3nt: TGTGCCAGCAGTTATCTTCTAGCTGGCAATGAGCAGTTCTTC
CDR3aa: CASSYLLAGNEQFF

v_gene: TRBV7-2
j_gene: TRBJ2-1
d_gene: TRBD2
abundance: many
CDR3nt: TGTGCCAGCAGCTTAGACTCTGGACTAGCAGCCAATGAGCAGTTCTTC
CDR3aa: CASSLDSGLAANEQFF

v_gene: TRBV7-9
j_gene: TRBJ2-1
d_gene: TRBD2
abundance: NA
CDR3nt: TGTGCCAGCAGCTTAGGGACTAGCGGGAGCTACAATGAGCAGTTCTTC
CDR3aa: CASSLGTSGSYNEQFF

v_gene: TRBV7-9
j_gene: TRBJ2-7
d_gene: NA
abundance: NA
CDR3nt: TGTGCCAGCGAGCGACAGGCTAATGGCGAGCAGTACTTC
CDR3aa: CASERQANGEQYF

v_gene: TRBV28
j_gene: TRBJ1-1
d_gene: NA
abundance: NA
CDR3nt: TGTGCCAGCAGTTTTGGGGGCAGTTTAATGAACACTGAAGCTTTCTTT
CDR3aa: CASSFGGSLMNTEAFF

v_gene: TRBV12-3/TRBV12-4
j_gene: TRBJ2-1
d_gene: NA
abundance: many
CDR3nt: TGTGCCAGCAGGAGAGCAGGGGATGAGCAGTTCTTC
CDR3aa: CASRRAGDEQFF

v_gene: TRBV6-1
j_gene: TRBJ2-5
d_gene: TRBD2
abundance: NA
CDR3nt: TGTGCCAGCAGTCGCAGGCGGGAGGGCCCGGGGACCCAGTACTTC
CDR3aa: CASSRRREGPGTQYF

v_gene: TRBV7-9
j_gene: TRBJ2-1
d_gene: TRBD1
abundance: many
CDR3nt: TGTGCCAGCAGCCAAATACTACAGGGGCCCTACAATGAGCAGTTCTTC
CDR3aa: CASSQILQGPYNEQFF

v_gene: TRBV20-1
j_gene: TRBJ2-3
d_gene: NA
abundance: NA
CDR3nt: TGCAGTGCTAGAGGACTTGACACAGATACGCAGTATTTT
CDR3aa: CSARGLDTDTQYF

v_gene: TRBV12-3/TRBV12-4
j_gene: TRBJ2-3
d_gene: NA
abundance: few
CDR3nt: TGTGCCAGCAGTTTGGACAGTGCTAGCACAGATACGCAGTATTTT
CDR3aa: CASSLDSASTDTQYF

v_gene: TRBV11-2
j_gene: TRBJ1-6
d_gene: NA
abundance: NA
CDR3nt: TGTGCCAGCAGGGCCCTGGGGTCACCCCTCCACTTT
CDR3aa: CASRALGSPLHF

v_gene: TRBV21-1
j_gene: TRBJ2-3
d_gene: NA
abundance: few
CDR3nt: TGTGCCAGCAGCAAAGCGCCGCTAGGGGGAGATACGCAGTATTTT
CDR3aa: CASSKAPLGGDTQYF

v_gene: TRBV7-2
j_gene: TRBJ1-2
d_gene: TRBD1
abundance: few
CDR3nt: TGTGCCAGCAGCCCGGACAGGGGTGGCTATGGCTACACCTTC
CDR3aa: CASSPDRGGYGYTF

v_gene: TRBV28
j_gene: TRBJ1-3
d_gene: NA
abundance: few
CDR3nt: TGTGCCAGCTCCCCCTCAGGGATAGCTGGAAACACCATATATTTT
CDR3aa: CASSPSGIAGNTIYF

v_gene: TRBV6-5
j_gene: TRBJ2-7
d_gene: TRBD2
abundance: few
CDR3nt: TGTGCCAGCAGTTACTCGGTAGCGGGGGCCTACGAGCAGTACTTC
CDR3aa: CASSYSVAGAYEQYF